This entry lists 22 T cell receptor beta chains sequenced from one sample in a study of T-cell memory formation after mild COVID-19. In TCRdb, the 5' RACE reads were re-called with MiXCR into one record per CDR3 protein. The sample lists around 500,000 distinct CDR3 sequences, 18% occurring once. The material sequenced was PBMCs or a T cell subset sorted from them (not recorded which). These receptors all come from an adult woman who had mild COVID-19 (a few samples of this study predate the infection). Cell type and time point are not known.

This clonotype was seen ten or more times. This chain joins TRBV5-1 and TRBJ1-1, with D hard to call. Germline CDR1 and CDR2: SGHRS and YFSETQ. The CDR3 covers 16 residues. V gave up 3 bases and J gave up 0 bases, with 15 bases separating them. For the CDR3, the DNA is TGCGCCAGCAGCTCTGCGGGGATACCCATGAACACTGAAGCTTTCTTT. Translated, it gives CASSSAGIPMNTEAFF.

This clonotype was seen a few times. The chain combines TRBV20-1 with TRBJ2-2; 7 bases are a match to TRBD2. Germline trimming cut 6 bases from V and 6 bases from J; bases unmatched to any gene: 7. From germline, CDR1 is DFQATT and CDR2 SNEGSKA (reference sequence). There are 13 residues in the CDR3. The CDR3 sequence is CSAAQREAGELFF. The DNA of the CDR3 is TGCAGTGCCGCACAGCGGGAAGCCGGGGAGCTGTTTTTT.

As DNA, the CDR3 is TGTGCCAGCAGCTTAGATGCCAGGGGTAGTGAGACCCAGTACTTC. This gives the protein CASSLDARGSETQYF. J is TRBJ2-5 and V is TRBV7-2, with a weak D call TRBD1 (6 bases). This CDR3 spans 15 amino acids. Germline CDR1 reads SGHTA; CDR2 reads FQGNSA. Between the trimmed V and J ends, which lost 1 base and 5 bases, there was a span of 14 bases.

There are a few counts of this clonotype. The chain employs TRBV5-1 and TRBJ2-3, with D tentatively TRBD1 or TRBD2 (5 bases each). Trimming removed 3 bases from V and 3 bases from J, with 14 bases in between. Germline V CDR1 and CDR2: SGHRS, YFSETQ. The CDR3 runs to 15 residues. In DNA form, the CDR3 reads TGCGCCAGCAGCTGGGGGACGACAACGACAGATACGCAGTATTTT. This codes for CASSWGTTTTDTQYF.

This clonotype was seen only a few times. The chain combines TRBV27 with TRBJ1-1; 7 bases align to TRBD1. Germline CDR1 is MNHEY and CDR2 is SMNVEV (reference sequence). V trimming: 6 bases; J trimming: 2 bases; junction bases outside the gene matches: 6. The CDR3 has 14 residues. The DNA of the CDR3 is TGTGCCAGCAGCCAAACAGGGGCCAACACTGAAGCTTTCTTT. Translated: CASSQTGANTEAFF.

This clonotype turned up a few times. The chain couples TRBV5-1 to TRBJ1-1; D is unclear. Per germline, CDR1 SGHRS and CDR2 YFSETQ. CDR3 length: 15 amino acids. Trimming pared 0 bases from V and 7 bases from J, leaving 16 bases between. DNA of the CDR3: TGCGCCAGCAGCTTGGCGGGTGGGTGGACCCTTGAAGCTTTCTTT. Translating it yields CASSLAGGWTLEAFF.

The V gene is TRBV5-1, the J gene TRBJ2-5, with TRBD1 matching over 7 bases. Germline V gives CDR1 SGHRS, CDR2 YFSETQ. The V and J ends lost 4 bases and 1 base, in that order; junction bases with no gene match: 7. The CDR3 runs to 15 residues. Written as DNA, the CDR3 is TGCGCCAGCAGCGCGAGACAGGGCGTCCAAGAGACCCAGTACTTC. This sequence encodes CASSARQGVQETQYF.

The rearrangement links TRBV5-1 to TRBJ2-7; a possible D gene is TRBD1 (6 bases). Trimming cost V 2 bases and J 1 base, with 10 bases left between them. The CDR3 covers 14 residues. Germline V gene data show CDR1 as SGHRS and CDR2 as YFSETQ. The CDR3 loop is CASSFVRGSYEQYF. As DNA, the CDR3 is TGCGCCAGCAGCTTCGTCAGGGGATCCTACGAGCAGTACTTC.

This clonotype turned up a few times. The CDR3 loop is CASSLPGATEAFF. The CDR3 DNA reads TGTGCCAGCAGCTTACCTGGGGCGACTGAAGCTTTCTTT. V is TRBV11-3 and J is TRBJ1-1; tentatively, D is TRBD1 (5 bases). The CDR3 length is 13 residues. V shed 2 bases and J shed 5 bases, with 9 bases lying between them. Looked up from germline, CDR1 is SGHNT and CDR2 is YENEEA.

This clonotype was detected ten times or more. The chain is built from TRBV18 and TRBJ1-6; no clear D gene. Trimming left V 5 bases short and J 9 bases short, with 14 bases between. In germline, CDR1 is KGHSH, CDR2 LQKENI. This CDR3 is 14 amino acids long. The CDR3 loop is CASSVSGDRSPLHF. Written as DNA, the CDR3 is TGTGCCAGCTCAGTCTCCGGGGATCGTTCACCCCTCCACTTT.

The rearrangement uses TRBV4-1 and TRBJ1-1, with no clear D. This CDR3 has 13 amino acids. Germline CDR1 and CDR2: MGHRA and YSYEKL. The V and J ends lost 2 bases and 5 bases respectively, with 9 bases between them. The chain's CDR3 is CASSQFTVTEAFF. The CDR3 coding sequence is TGCGCCAGCAGCCAATTCACTGTTACTGAAGCTTTCTTT.

This clonotype has a handful of counts. The rearrangement joins TRBV5-1 to TRBJ1-1; TRBD1 matches 8 bases. V was clipped by 0 bases and J by 1 base; unmatched bases: 5. CDR1 SGHRS and CDR2 YFSETQ come from the germline V gene. CDR3 length: 16 residues. The CDR3 spells CASSLAAGGRNTEAFF. The CDR3 DNA reads as TGCGCCAGCAGCTTGGCCGCAGGGGGCCGGAACACTGAAGCTTTCTTT. Using reference TRBV5-1 and TRBJ1-1 for the parts outside the CDR3, the full variable domain is KAGVTQTPRYLIKTRGQQVTLSCSPISGHRSVSWYQQTPGQGLQFLFEYFSETQRNKGNFPGRFSGRQFSNSRSEMNVSTLELGDSALYLCASSLAAGGRNTEAFFGQGTRLTVV.

The chain has TRBV7-2 and TRBJ1-4, with D unresolved. Germline values: CDR1 SGHTA, CDR2 FQGNSA. This CDR3 contains 17 residues. Between the trimmed V and J ends, which lost 1 base and 5 bases, there was a span of 17 bases. The CDR3 region is CASSLVLSGSSNEKLFF. DNA of the CDR3: TGTGCCAGCAGCTTAGTCTTAAGCGGCTCATCCAATGAAAAACTGTTTTTT.

The chain recombines TRBV7-9 with TRBJ2-7; the D gene is possibly TRBD2 (6 bases). V lost 3 bases and J 4 bases, leaving 16 bases between the germline ends. CDR1 is SEHNR and CDR2 is FQNEAQ in the germline V gene (reference sequence). The CDR3 extends over 15 amino acids. The DNA of the CDR3 is TGTGCCAGCAGCTTCAGTTCTCCGGGGGAGTACGAGCAGTACTTC. The encoded protein is CASSFSSPGEYEQYF. Variable domain in full (rest from reference TRBV7-9 and TRBJ2-7): DTGVSQNPRHKITKRGQNVTFRCDPISEHNRLYWYRQTLGQGPEFLTYFQNEAQLEKSRLLSDRFSAERPKGSFSTLEIQRTEQGDSAMYLCASSFSSPGEYEQYFGPGTRLTVT.

V gene TRBV6-5 combines with J gene TRBJ2-5; 10 bases line up with TRBD2. The V gene end was trimmed by 7 bases and the J gene end by 0 bases; junction bases not matched to a gene: 5. The V gene's germline CDR1 is MNHEY and CDR2 SVGAGI. CDR3 length: 15 amino acids. The CDR3 nucleotides are TGTGCCAGCAATAGACTAGCGGGCAACCAAGAGACCCAGTACTTC. This sequence encodes CASNRLAGNQETQYF.

The chain links TRBV7-7 to TRBJ2-1; tentatively, D is TRBD2 (6 bases). The CDR3 consists of 14 residues. Germline-derived CDR1 and CDR2 are SSHAT and FNYEAQ (reference sequence). With 2 bases removed from V and 8 bases from J, the gap between germline ends came to 13 bases. This CDR3 is CASSLLGRRDEQFF. DNA of the CDR3: TGTGCCAGCAGCTTACTCGGCAGGAGGGATGAGCAGTTCTTC.

The chain has TRBV21-1 and TRBJ1-2; the table's TRBD1 call for D was not verified on the DNA. TRBV21-1 has pseudogene status. This CDR3 comprises 16 residues. The CDR3 nucleotides read TGTGCCAGCAGCAAAGCTTCCGGGGCGCCTAACTATGGCTACACCTTC. Translation gives CASSKASGAPNYGYTF.

The rearrangement links TRBV5-1 to TRBJ1-2; the match to TRBD1 covers 7 bases. V was pared by 4 bases and J by 3 bases, with 6 bases of the junction left unmatched. Germline V gene data show CDR1 as SGHRS and CDR2 as YFSETQ. This CDR3 region has 14 residues. Here the CDR3 reads CASSADRADYGYTF. For the CDR3, the DNA is TGCGCCAGCAGCGCCGACAGGGCAGACTATGGCTACACCTTC.

This clonotype turned up a few times. The rearrangement uses TRBV29-1 and TRBJ2-7, with D tentatively TRBD1 or TRBD2 (6 bases each). CDR1 is SQVTM, CDR2 ANQGSEA, per germline. This CDR3 is 16 amino acids long. Between the trimmed V and J ends, which lost 5 bases and 3 bases, there was a span of 23 bases. CDR3 loop: CSVLGAGQGEFYEQYF. The CDR3 nucleotides are TGCAGCGTTCTCGGGGCGGGACAAGGGGAATTCTACGAGCAGTACTTC.

CDR3: CSARLAGVNEQFF. CDR3 nucleotides: TGCAGTGCTCGACTAGCGGGGGTCAATGAGCAGTTCTTC. The rearrangement uses TRBV20-1 and TRBJ2-1; 12 bases line up with TRBD2. J lost 6 bases, V lost 5 bases, and 2 bases had no gene match. The CDR3 spans 13 residues. Germline V gene lookup returns CDR1 DFQATT and CDR2 SNEGSKA (reference sequence).

A word on this clonotype: One end of the junction varies from germline; a read error may be responsible. The rearrangement joins TRBV7-9 to TRBJ1-5; D remains ambiguous. The CDR3 length is 13 residues. The V gene's germline CDR1 is SEHNR and CDR2 FQNEAQ (reference sequence). CDR3 nucleotide sequence: TGTTCCAGCAGCTTTTCAGAATATCAGCCCCAGCATTTT. Protein sequence: CSSSFSEYQPQHF.

This clonotype has at least ten counts. This chain connects TRBV7-9 to TRBJ1-1, with no clear D. This CDR3 is built from 14 residues. Between the trimmed V and J ends, which lost 1 base and 6 bases, there was a span of 12 bases. The germline CDR1 and CDR2 sequences are SEHNR and FQNEAQ (reference sequence). The CDR3 spells CASSLEFRSAEAFF. The CDR3 nucleotides are TGTGCCAGCAGCTTAGAATTCCGCTCCGCTGAAGCTTTCTTT.